This is a list of T cell receptor beta chains from one sample in a study of beta chain features in type 1 diabetes. TCRdb's table, derived via immunoSEQ multiplex PCR, lists solely in-frame clones and lacks some. The sample holds around 150,000 clones, around 63% seen once. The material sequenced was naive CD4+ T cells from blood. Receptors originate from a man aged 25 to 40 with type 1 diabetes. The CDR3 runs from the conserved cysteine through the conserved F or W. A D gene is named only where the DNA matches it firmly. Rows give clone size only sometimes, using once, few, many, or a class for an expanded clone.

D gene	V gene	clone size	J gene	CDR3 protein	CDR3 DNA
NA	TRBV14	NA	TRBJ2-5	CASSRGTSWAQYF	TGTGCCAGCAGCCGGGGGACAAGCTGGGCCCAGTACTTC
TRBD1	TRBV23-1	once	TRBJ1-2	CAGSDRAIHGYTF	TGCGCCGGGTCCGACAGGGCTATTCATGGCTACACCTTC
NA	TRBV28	NA	TRBJ2-5	CASSLSRRETQYF	TGTGCCAGCAGTTTAAGTAGGAGAGAGACCCAGTACTTC
TRBD1	TRBV30	NA	TRBJ1-6	CAWDPTRGRSYNSPLHF	TGTGCCTGGGACCCGACTAGGGGGCGATCCTATAATTCACCCCTCCACTTT
NA	TRBV28	NA	TRBJ1-2	CASSVTGQPPYGYTF	TGTGCCAGCAGTGTGACAGGACAACCCCCCTATGGCTACACCTTC
NA	TRBV30	NA	TRBJ1-2	CAWSVLGGDGYTF	TGTGCCTGGAGTGTACTCGGGGGCGATGGCTACACCTTC
NA	TRBV29-1	NA	TRBJ2-7	CSVVKEVIGGEQYF	TGCAGCGTTGTTAAGGAGGTGATCGGTGGCGAGCAGTACTTC
NA	TRBV15	few	TRBJ2-2	CATSRGGQGRAGELFF	TGTGCCACCAGCAGAGGCGGTCAAGGGCGGGCCGGGGAGCTGTTTTTT
TRBD2	TRBV4-1	NA	TRBJ2-1	CASSQDLAGDYNEQFF	TGCGCCAGCAGCCAAGATCTAGCGGGGGACTACAATGAGCAGTTCTTC
NA	TRBV6-5	NA	TRBJ2-2	CASSSDSTGELFF	TGTGCCAGCAGTTCGGACAGCACCGGGGAGCTGTTTTTT
NA	TRBV20-1	NA	TRBJ2-4	CSAHLGIQYF	TGCAGTGCCCACCTAGGAATTCAGTACTTC
NA	TRBV10-3	few	TRBJ2-3	CAISRDGNTDTQYF	TGTGCCATCAGCCGGGACGGGAACACAGATACGCAGTATTTT
TRBD1	TRBV2	NA	TRBJ2-3	CASSVDRGTDTQYF	TGTGCCAGCAGTGTGGACAGGGGAACAGATACGCAGTATTTT
NA	TRBV13	NA	TRBJ1-6	CASSLISRPNSPLHF	TGTGCCAGCAGCTTAATCTCCAGGCCTAATTCACCCCTCCACTTT
NA	TRBV7-2	NA	TRBJ2-6	CASSLDRTGANVLTF	TGTGCCAGCAGCTTAGACCGAACCGGGGCCAACGTCCTGACTTTC